A single sample gave rise to the 24 T cell receptor beta chains below, sequenced in a study of T cell repertoires in cytomegalovirus infection. TCRdb reprocessed the reads via MiXCR and lists one record per CDR3 protein. Seen here are 150,000 to 200,000 distinct CDR3 sequences, over 13% observed once, and the top ten hold roughly 27%. The sample taken for sequencing was PBMCs. These receptors originate from a human donor in good health (CMV status not recorded). Some clones in this sample may be carry-over from other donors' samples.

There are many counts of this clonotype. The rearrangement joins TRBV7-2 to TRBJ1-1, with TRBD1 identical over 7 bases. J gave up 1 base and V 5 bases, and 10 bases lay outside the gene matches. The CDR3 is 16 amino acids. CDR1 and CDR2 from the germline V gene are SGHTA and FQGNSA. The CDR3 DNA follows: TGTGCCAGCAGCGCCCGGGGAGGGGGCTGGAACACTGAAGCTTTCTTT. Its translation: CASSARGGGWNTEAFF.

There are many counts of this clonotype. The chain couples TRBV6-2 or TRBV6-3 to TRBJ2-6, with D possibly being TRBD2 (6 bases). This CDR3 has 16 amino acids. With 6 bases removed from V and 2 bases from J, the gap between germline ends came to 14 bases. Germline V gene lookup returns CDR1 MNHEY and CDR2 SVGEGT. The CDR3 here is CASRPRLVAGANVLTF. CDR3 DNA sequence: TGTGCCAGCAGACCTCGACTAGTTGCTGGGGCCAACGTCCTGACTTTC.

In this sample, this clonotype turned up a few times. The chain combines TRBV6-2 or TRBV6-3 with TRBJ2-7; D perhaps matches TRBD2 (6 bases). Germline CDR1 and CDR2: MNHEY and SVGEGT. CDR3 length: 15 residues. V was pared by 4 bases and J by 2 bases, with 15 bases between. Here the CDR3 DNA reads TGTGCCAGCAGTTCTCCGGCTAGCGCCGCCTACGAGCAGTACTTC. Protein: CASSSPASAAYEQYF.

The V gene is TRBV2, the J gene TRBJ2-1, with 8 bases that match TRBD1. Germline CDR1 is SNHLY and CDR2 is FYNNEI. With 6 bases clipped from V and 4 bases from J, the junction kept 8 bases outside the gene matches. The CDR3 extends over 15 amino acids. Written as DNA, the CDR3 is TGTGCCAGCAGATTCACAGGGGGAGGTTACAATGAGCAGTTCTTC. Its translation is CASRFTGGGYNEQFF.

This chain joins TRBV4-2 and TRBJ1-5, with 8 bases identical to TRBD1. This CDR3 spans 18 amino acids. Germline CDR1 is LGHNA and CDR2 is YNFKEQ. Trimming cost V 0 bases and J 0 bases; bases outside gene matches: 7. The CDR3 DNA reads TGTGCCAGCAGCCAAGAAAGACAGGGGCCTTATAGCAATCAGCCCCAGCATTTT. Amino acids: CASSQERQGPYSNQPQHF.

As for this clonotype: This may stem from a read error, because a much larger clone lies one nucleotide away. This rearrangement joins TRBV7-3 to TRBJ2-5; D may be TRBD1 or TRBD2 (5 bases each). There are 15 residues in the CDR3. Germline CDR1 is SGHTA and CDR2 is FQGTGA. Written as DNA, the CDR3 is TGTGCCAGCAGCGATTCCCCGGGGACCCGCTCGACCCAGTGCTTC. Translating it yields CASSDSPGTRSTQCF. Using reference TRBV7-3 and TRBJ2-5 for the parts outside the CDR3, the full variable domain is GAGVSQTPSNKVTEKGKYVELRCDPISGHTALYWYRQSLGQGPEFLIYFQGTGAADDSGLPNDRFFAVRPEGSVSTLKIQRTERGDSAVYLCASSDSPGTRSTQCFGPGTRLLVL.

This clonotype has a handful of counts. The chain combines TRBV28 with TRBJ1-4; D uncertain. Germline CDR1 reads MDHEN; CDR2 reads SYDVKM. This CDR3 has 11 amino acids. Between the trimmed V and J ends, which lost 3 bases and 8 bases, there was a span of 4 bases. The DNA of the CDR3 is TGTGCCAGCAGTTTCGAAGAAAAACTGTTTTTT. This codes for CASSFEEKLFF.

This clonotype was seen a handful of times. The rearrangement links TRBV6-2 or TRBV6-3 to TRBJ2-1; possibly TRBD2 for D (5 bases). Germline V lookup: CDR1 MNHEY, CDR2 SVGEGT. The CDR3 contains 14 residues. V lost 6 bases and J 6 bases, leaving 15 bases between the germline ends. The CDR3 nucleotides are TGTGCCAGCAGCCAACCTGGACTGATCAATGAGCAGTTCTTC. This sequence encodes CASSQPGLINEQFF.

This clonotype has more than one count but fewer than ten. This chain joins TRBV5-4 and TRBJ2-2, with a possible D match to TRBD1 (5 bases). Trimming cost V 4 bases and J 5 bases, with 15 bases left between them. The CDR3 extends over 15 amino acids. From germline, CDR1 is SGHNT and CDR2 YYREEE (reference sequence). CDR3 coding DNA: TGTGCCAGCAGCCCCCCAGGGCTTGATACCGGGGAGCTGTTTTTT. Translated, it gives CASSPPGLDTGELFF.

The chain is built from TRBV28 and TRBJ1-5; 7 nucleotides align to TRBD1. After removal of 3 bases from V and 1 base from J, the junction contained 3 bases not matched to a gene. Germline CDR1 reads MDHEN; CDR2 reads SYDVKM. CDR3 length: 15 residues. The CDR3 reads CASSFDRASNQPQHF. The DNA of the CDR3 is TGTGCCAGCAGTTTCGACAGGGCCAGCAATCAGCCCCAGCATTTT.

Turning to this clonotype: This may stem from a read error, because a much larger clone lies one nucleotide away. The gene calls are TRBV12-3 or TRBV12-4 and TRBJ1-1; 9 nucleotides match TRBD1. Trimming at V came to 6 bases and at J to 1 base, leaving 3 bases not matched to a gene. The CDR3 has 14 residues. The CDR3 DNA is TGTGCCAGCAGACCGGACAGGGGGAACACTGAAGCTTTCTTT. The encoded protein is CASRPDRGNTEAFF.

This clonotype was detected many times. V and J are TRBV6-5 and TRBJ2-1; tentatively, D is TRBD2 (6 bases). The CDR3 totals 16 residues. V was shortened by 2 bases and J by 4 bases, with 15 bases between the two germline ends. Germline assignment: CDR1 MNHEY and CDR2 SVGAGI. This CDR3 reads CASSYASAGGYNEQFF. The CDR3 bases are TGTGCCAGCAGTTACGCTAGCGCTGGGGGTTACAATGAGCAGTTCTTC.

V gene TRBV29-1 combines with J gene TRBJ2-7, with 12 nucleotides matching TRBD1. The CDR3 runs to 17 residues. V shed 1 base and J 5 bases; nucleotides not matched to a gene: 12. CDR1 is SQVTM and CDR2 is ANQGSEA in the germline V gene. Here the CDR3 DNA reads TGCAGCGTTGAAGGCTCCTTACGGGGGACAGGGGGCAACGAGCAGTACTTC. Amino acids: CSVEGSLRGTGGNEQYF.

At least ten counts were recorded for this clonotype. V is TRBV7-8 and J is TRBJ1-2; weak D call: TRBD1 (6 bases). CDR1 SGHVS and CDR2 FQNEAQ come from the germline V gene. The CDR3 consists of 14 residues. V was trimmed by 5 bases and J by 5 bases, leaving 15 bases between them. CDR3: CASSPTTGIYGYTF. The CDR3 DNA sequence: TGTGCCAGCAGCCCTACAACAGGGATTTATGGCTACACCTTC.

A few counts support this clonotype. This chain connects TRBV12-3 or TRBV12-4 to TRBJ2-1, with TRBD2 identical over 8 bases. With 0 bases clipped from V and 4 bases from J, the junction kept 8 bases outside the gene matches. The CDR3 is made up of 17 amino acids. CDR3 bases: TGTGCCAGCAGTTTAGCGCTAGCGGGTCGGAGTTACAATGAGCAGTTCTTC. Translation: CASSLALAGRSYNEQFF.

A few counts support this clonotype. The rearrangement joins TRBV28 to TRBJ1-1; D possibly corresponds to TRBD1 (6 bases). The CDR3 is made up of 12 amino acids. Germline values: CDR1 MDHEN, CDR2 SYDVKM. V was shortened by 5 bases and J by 8 bases, with 12 bases between the two germline ends. CDR3 amino acids: CASSGYRVEAFF. In DNA form, the CDR3 reads TGTGCCAGCAGTGGGTACAGGGTAGAAGCTTTCTTT.

CDR3 loop: CATSDRDHPLYGYTF. The DNA for the CDR3 is TGTGCCACCAGTGATAGGGACCATCCCCTTTATGGCTACACCTTC. V and J are TRBV24-1 and TRBJ1-2; perhaps TRBD1 as D (5 bases). Germline V lookup: CDR1 KGHDR, CDR2 SFDVKD. The CDR3 is 15 residues long. Deletions cut 3 bases from V and 5 bases from J, with 15 bases between.

This clonotype has a handful of counts. The rearrangement joins TRBV7-2 to TRBJ1-2; tentative D call: TRBD1 (5 bases). This CDR3 spans 14 amino acids. Germline loops: CDR1 SGHTA, CDR2 FQGNSA. V lost 7 bases to trimming and J lost 3 bases, with 15 bases between them. CDR3 sequence: CASNPGGADYGYTF. The CDR3 DNA sequence: TGTGCCAGCAACCCCGGAGGGGCGGACTATGGCTACACCTTC.

The sample holds a few counts of this clonotype. The chain uses TRBV20-1 and TRBJ2-7; 13 positions agree with TRBD2. The germline CDR1 and CDR2 sequences are DFQATT and SNEGSKA (reference sequence). Unmatched junction bases numbered 8, after V lost 3 bases and J lost 3 bases. The CDR3 is 16 amino acids. CDR3 coding DNA: TGCAGTGCTAGGCCAGGACTAGCGGGAGCCGACTACGAGCAGTACTTC. Protein product: CSARPGLAGADYEQYF.

The CDR3 nucleotides are TGTGCCAGCAGTCCAGGTACCGGGACAGGGACTGAAAAACTGTTTTTT. This encodes CASSPGTGTGTEKLFF. The chain links TRBV12-3 or TRBV12-4 to TRBJ1-4; TRBD1 agrees at 9 bases. The trim removed 5 bases at V and 7 bases at J, leaving 11 bases unmatched. There are 16 residues in the CDR3.

This chain joins TRBV6-5 and TRBJ2-2; 7 bases match TRBD1. Germline CDR1 MNHEY, CDR2 SVGAGI. V shed 6 bases and J 6 bases; nucleotides not matched to a gene: 7. This CDR3 has 14 residues. The CDR3 loop is CASRPGTVPGELFF. The CDR3 DNA reads as TGTGCCAGCAGGCCCGGGACAGTACCCGGGGAGCTGTTTTTT.

The chain couples TRBV7-2 to TRBJ2-3, with 14 bases identical to TRBD2. The CDR3 is made up of 18 amino acids. Germline lookup yields CDR1 SGHTA and CDR2 FQGNSA. The V gene end was trimmed by 2 bases and the J gene end by 3 bases; junction bases not matched to a gene: 7. The CDR3 spells CASSLMTSGRAGTDTQYF. CDR3 coding DNA: TGTGCCAGCAGCTTAATGACTAGCGGGAGGGCCGGGACAGATACGCAGTATTTT.

The chain employs TRBV5-1 and TRBJ2-5; 8 bases line up with TRBD1. Germline CDR1 SGHRS, CDR2 YFSETQ. The length of the CDR3 is 15 residues. After removal of 0 bases from V and 0 bases from J, the junction contained 1 base not matched to a gene. CDR3 DNA: TGCGCCAGCAGCTTGGCGGACAGGGACCAAGAGACCCAGTACTTC. The encoded protein is CASSLADRDQETQYF.

The V gene is TRBV19, the J gene TRBJ2-3; the D gene is possibly TRBD2 (7 bases). Trimming stripped 3 bases from V and 9 bases from J, with 13 bases between. The germline CDR1 and CDR2 sequences are LNHDA and SQIVND (reference sequence). The CDR3 sequence is 13 residues long. CDR3: CASSMEGGRTQYF. In DNA, the CDR3 is TGTGCCAGTAGTATGGAGGGGGGGCGGACGCAGTATTTT.